A selection of T cell receptor beta chains follows, all from one sample in a study of blood T cell repertoires in COVID-19. Measured with immunoSEQ multiplex PCR; TCRdb has only the in-frame clones, and not every one. The sample shows hundreds of thousands of clones, around 80% of them seen only once. Material for sequencing was peripheral blood. The receptors were sampled from a man in his forties with acute or convalescent COVID-19. Each CDR3 is given with its conserved first and last residue. The order of the fields is V gene, J gene, CDR3 protein.

TRBV5-1	TRBJ1-2	CASSLVGRIYGYTF
TRBV7-2	TRBJ1-6	CASSFRQGGSPLHF
TRBV6-5	TRBJ2-7	CASRDGSGRPYEQYF
TRBV2	TRBJ2-5	CASSVRDRAETQYF
TRBV10-2	TRBJ2-5	CASKSTGGETQYF
TRBV6-1	TRBJ2-7	CASSEIGGRRTYEQYF
TRBV6-6	TRBJ1-6	CASSYSSGPDNSPLHF
TRBV12-5	TRBJ2-5	CASGLTQTSGREETQYF
TRBV12-1	TRBJ2-2	CASSSLPIRDTGELFF
TRBV7-9	TRBJ2-3	CASRGQATQYF
TRBV12-3/TRBV12-4	TRBJ1-1	CASSPGRSAFF
TRBV11-2	TRBJ2-7	CASSLVGTGGLSSQYF
TRBV5-1	TRBJ2-7	CASSRDSSPYEQYF
TRBV24-1	TRBJ2-2	CATSAKTGVLDTGELFF
TRBV27	TRBJ1-1	CASSSRDRGSMNTEAFF
TRBV19	TRBJ2-1	CASSIPGTGGGDEQFF
TRBV7-8	TRBJ2-7	CASSSRNRDSSYEQYF
TRBV19	TRBJ2-3	CASSWWLAATDTQYF
TRBV20-1	TRBJ2-1	CSARMGGQFF
TRBV6-2/TRBV6-3	TRBJ2-7	CASSQYTSGSYEQYF
TRBV9	TRBJ2-7	CASSPNPDRVEQYF
TRBV4-1	TRBJ1-1	CASSQVHGNRVPEAFF
TRBV6-1	TRBJ1-5	CASSEVQGRPSYSNQPQHF
TRBV27	TRBJ2-7	CASSLASGAYEQYF
TRBV20-1	TRBJ1-1	CSARLGVTAFF
TRBV24-1	TRBJ1-1	CATSDRTGAEAFF
TRBV5-5	TRBJ1-2	CASSPSRAGGDWYGYTF
TRBV2	TRBJ1-1	CASSGGGYTEAFF
TRBV4-3	TRBJ2-1	CASSQLPRGEQFF
TRBV27	TRBJ1-2	CASSSTTAGPGYTF
TRBV18	TRBJ1-4	CASSPRGTGLTNEKLFF
TRBV15	TRBJ2-7	CATSPGLNYEQYF
TRBV18	TRBJ1-5	CASSPTGDQPQHF
TRBV3-1/TRBV3-2	TRBJ1-4	CASSLTGGKEKLFF
TRBV3-1/TRBV3-2	TRBJ1-1	CASSPTGYTEAFF
TRBV11-2	TRBJ2-7	CASSFDSTSYEQYF
TRBV5-1	TRBJ2-1	CASSLGTGRSASGSSYNEQFF
TRBV5-5	TRBJ2-3	CASSPTGLAGGTDTQYF
TRBV6-5	TRBJ2-2	CASSYGQGIGELFF
TRBV15	TRBJ2-7	CATSRVWRGGYEQYF
TRBV24-1	TRBJ2-5	CATSDPRTEYQETQYF
TRBV21-1	TRBJ2-1	CASSKPAGGLLFPHNEQFF
TRBV19	TRBJ1-1	CASSIGGQQNTEAFF
TRBV19	TRBJ1-2	CASSLRQGAGYTF
TRBV6-1	TRBJ1-3	CASSDDNLTGNTIYF
TRBV3-1/TRBV3-2	TRBJ1-1	CASSLTGTEAFF
TRBV19	TRBJ1-2	CASSFTTGAEGYTF
TRBV19	TRBJ2-1	CASSPGLKYSYNEQFF
TRBV4-1	TRBJ2-6	CASRPPLRFGANVLTF
TRBV14	TRBJ2-7	CASSQTGTSGTHEQYF
TRBV5-8	TRBJ2-1	CASSRSGSSYNEQFF
TRBV18	TRBJ2-6	CASSPTISRASGANVLTF
TRBV5-6	TRBJ2-4	CASSLPAGKNIQYF
TRBV30	TRBJ1-5	CAWSVQGSQPQHF
TRBV21-1	TRBJ1-3	CARATVYLTGEGNTIYF
TRBV18	TRBJ2-7	CASSPPPRGALFYEQYF
TRBV9	TRBJ1-1	CASSVTTVNTEAFF